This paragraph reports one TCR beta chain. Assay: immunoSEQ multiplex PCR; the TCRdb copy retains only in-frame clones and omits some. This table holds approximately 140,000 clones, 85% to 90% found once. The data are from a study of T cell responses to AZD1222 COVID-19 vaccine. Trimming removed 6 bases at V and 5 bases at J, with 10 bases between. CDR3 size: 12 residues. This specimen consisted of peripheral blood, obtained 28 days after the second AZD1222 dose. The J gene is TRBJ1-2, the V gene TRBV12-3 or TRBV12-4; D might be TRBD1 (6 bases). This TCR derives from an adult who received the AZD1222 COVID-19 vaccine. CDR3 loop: CASRTGLYGYTF. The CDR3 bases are TGTGCCAGCAGAACAGGGTTGTATGGCTACACCTTC.